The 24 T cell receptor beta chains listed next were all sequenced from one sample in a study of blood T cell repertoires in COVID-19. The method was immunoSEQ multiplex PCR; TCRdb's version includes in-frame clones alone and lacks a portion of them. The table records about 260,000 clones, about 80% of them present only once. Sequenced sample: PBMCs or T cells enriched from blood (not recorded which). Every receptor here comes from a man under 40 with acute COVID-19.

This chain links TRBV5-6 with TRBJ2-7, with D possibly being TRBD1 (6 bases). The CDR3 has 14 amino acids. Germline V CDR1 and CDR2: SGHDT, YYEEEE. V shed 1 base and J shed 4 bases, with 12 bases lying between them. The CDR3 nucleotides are TGTGCCAGCAGCTTGAAGGGGGTTTCGTACGAGCAGTACGTC. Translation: CASSLKGVSYEQYV.

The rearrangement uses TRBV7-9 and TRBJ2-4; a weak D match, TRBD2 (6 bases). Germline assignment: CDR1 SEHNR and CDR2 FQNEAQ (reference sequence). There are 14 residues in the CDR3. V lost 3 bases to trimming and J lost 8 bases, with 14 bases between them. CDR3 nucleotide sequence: TGTGCCAGCAGCTTGGAAGGCCCGGGGGACATTCAGTACTTC. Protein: CASSLEGPGDIQYF. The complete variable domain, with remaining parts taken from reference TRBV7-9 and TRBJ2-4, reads DTGVSQNPRHKITKRGQNVTFRCDPISEHNRLYWYRQTLGQGPEFLTYFQNEAQLEKSRLLSDRFSAERPKGSFSTLEIQRTEQGDSAMYLCASSLEGPGDIQYFGAGTRLSVL.

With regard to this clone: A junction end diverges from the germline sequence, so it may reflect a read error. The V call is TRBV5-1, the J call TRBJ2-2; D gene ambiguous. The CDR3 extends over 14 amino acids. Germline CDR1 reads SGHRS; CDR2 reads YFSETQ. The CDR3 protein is CASSSSGLAGELFF. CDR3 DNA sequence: TGTGCCAGCAGCTCTTCCGGTCTGGCCGGGGAGCTGTTTTTT.

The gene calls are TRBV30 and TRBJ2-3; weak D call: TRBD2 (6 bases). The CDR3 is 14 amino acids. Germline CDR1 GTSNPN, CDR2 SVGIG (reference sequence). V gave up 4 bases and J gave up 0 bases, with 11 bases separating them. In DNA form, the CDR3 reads TGTGCCTGGACTCCGGGGGTAAGCACAGATACGCAGTATTTT. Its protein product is CAWTPGVSTDTQYF.

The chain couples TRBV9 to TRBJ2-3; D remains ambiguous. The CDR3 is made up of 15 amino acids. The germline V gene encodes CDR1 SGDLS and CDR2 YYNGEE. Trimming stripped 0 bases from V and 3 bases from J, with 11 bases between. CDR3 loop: CASSVVGVGTDTQYF. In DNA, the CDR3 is TGTGCCAGCAGCGTAGTCGGAGTTGGAACAGATACGCAGTATTTT.

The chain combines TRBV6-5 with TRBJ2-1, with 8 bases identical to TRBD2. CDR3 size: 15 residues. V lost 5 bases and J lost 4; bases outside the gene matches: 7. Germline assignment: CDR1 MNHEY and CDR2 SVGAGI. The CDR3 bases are TGTGCCAGCAGTAAACTCGGGGGGGATTACAATGAGCAGTTCTTC. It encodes CASSKLGGDYNEQFF.

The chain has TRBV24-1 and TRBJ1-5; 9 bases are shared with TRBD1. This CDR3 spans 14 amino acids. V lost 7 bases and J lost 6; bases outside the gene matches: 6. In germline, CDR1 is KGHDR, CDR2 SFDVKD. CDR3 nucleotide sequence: TGTGCCACCAGAGGACAGGGGTCAGGTCAGCCCCAGCATTTT. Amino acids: CATRGQGSGQPQHF.

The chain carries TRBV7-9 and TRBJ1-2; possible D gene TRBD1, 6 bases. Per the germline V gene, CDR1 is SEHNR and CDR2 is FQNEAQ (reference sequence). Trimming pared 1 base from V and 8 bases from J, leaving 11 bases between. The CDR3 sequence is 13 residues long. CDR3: CASSLGQGSGYTF. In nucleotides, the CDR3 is TGTGCCAGCAGCTTAGGGCAGGGGAGCGGCTACACCTTC.

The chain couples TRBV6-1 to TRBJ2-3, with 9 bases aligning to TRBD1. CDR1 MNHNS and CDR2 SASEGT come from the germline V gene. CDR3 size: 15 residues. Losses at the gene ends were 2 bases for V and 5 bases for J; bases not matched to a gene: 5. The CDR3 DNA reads TGTGCCAGCAGTGAACCGGGACAGGGAAAAGATACGCAGTATTTT. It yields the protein CASSEPGQGKDTQYF.

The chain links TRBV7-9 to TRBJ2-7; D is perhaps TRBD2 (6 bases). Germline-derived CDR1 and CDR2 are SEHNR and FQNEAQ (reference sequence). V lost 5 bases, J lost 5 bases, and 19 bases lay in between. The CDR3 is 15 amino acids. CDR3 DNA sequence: TGTGCCAGCAGCCCCCCCGGGCGGGGTCCTGACGAGCAGTACGTC. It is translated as CASSPPGRGPDEQYV.

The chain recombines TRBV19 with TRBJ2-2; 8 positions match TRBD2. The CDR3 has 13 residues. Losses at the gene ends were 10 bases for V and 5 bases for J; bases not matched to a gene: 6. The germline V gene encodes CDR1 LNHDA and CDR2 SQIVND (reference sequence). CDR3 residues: CATVGGGTGELFF. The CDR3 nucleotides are TGTGCCACCGTGGGCGGGGGGACCGGGGAGCTGTTTTTT.

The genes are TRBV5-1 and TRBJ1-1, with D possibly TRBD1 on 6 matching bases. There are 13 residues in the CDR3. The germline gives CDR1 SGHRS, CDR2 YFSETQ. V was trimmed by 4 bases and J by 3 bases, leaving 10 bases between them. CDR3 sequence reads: CASSEAGDTEAFF. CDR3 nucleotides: TGCGCCAGCAGCGAAGCAGGGGACACTGAAGCTTTCTTT.

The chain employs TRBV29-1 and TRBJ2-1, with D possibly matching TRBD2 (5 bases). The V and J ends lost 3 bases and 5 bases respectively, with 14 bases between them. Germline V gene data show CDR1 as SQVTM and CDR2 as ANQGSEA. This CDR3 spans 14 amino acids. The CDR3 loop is CSVDRTSVNNEQFF. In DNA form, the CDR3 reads TGCAGCGTTGACCGGACTTCGGTCAACAATGAGCAGTTCTTC.

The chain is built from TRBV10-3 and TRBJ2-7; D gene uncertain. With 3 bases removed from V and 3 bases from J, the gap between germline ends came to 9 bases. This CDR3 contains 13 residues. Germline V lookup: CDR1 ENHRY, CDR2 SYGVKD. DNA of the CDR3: TGTGCCATCAGTGACTCGGTGGTCTACGAGCAGTACGTC. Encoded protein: CAISDSVVYEQYV.

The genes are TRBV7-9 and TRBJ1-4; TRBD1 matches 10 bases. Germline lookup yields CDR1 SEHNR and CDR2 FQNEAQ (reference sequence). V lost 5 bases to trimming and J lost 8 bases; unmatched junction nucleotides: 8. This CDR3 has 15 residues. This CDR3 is CASSPPGQGREKLFF. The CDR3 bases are TGTGCCAGCAGCCCACCGGGACAGGGGCGAGAAAAACTGTTTTTT.

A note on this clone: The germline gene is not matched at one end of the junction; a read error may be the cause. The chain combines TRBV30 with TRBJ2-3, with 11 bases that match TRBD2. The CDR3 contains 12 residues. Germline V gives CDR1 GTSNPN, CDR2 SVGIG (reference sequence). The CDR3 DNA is TGTGCCTGGGGCGCGGGACTAGCGGAATTAGAATTT. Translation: CAWGAGLAELEF.

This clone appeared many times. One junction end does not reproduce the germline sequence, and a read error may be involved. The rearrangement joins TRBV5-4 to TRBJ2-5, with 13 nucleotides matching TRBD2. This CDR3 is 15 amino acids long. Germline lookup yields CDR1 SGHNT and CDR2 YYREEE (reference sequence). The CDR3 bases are TGTGCCAGCAGCCCTGGGACTAGCGGGGTCTTAGATACCCACTTC. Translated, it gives CASSPGTSGVLDTHF.

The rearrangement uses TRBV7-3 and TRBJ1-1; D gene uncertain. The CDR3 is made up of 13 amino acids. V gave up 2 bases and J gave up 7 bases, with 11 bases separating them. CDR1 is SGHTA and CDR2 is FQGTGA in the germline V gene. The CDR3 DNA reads TGTGCCAGCAGCTTAGGAGGGTTAGGTGAAGCTTTCTTT. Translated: CASSLGGLGEAFF.

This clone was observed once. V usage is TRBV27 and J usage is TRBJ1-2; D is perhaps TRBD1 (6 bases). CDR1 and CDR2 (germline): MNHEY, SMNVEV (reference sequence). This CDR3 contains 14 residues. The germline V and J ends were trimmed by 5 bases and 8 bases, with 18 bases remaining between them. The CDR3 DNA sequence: TGTGCCAGCAGTCCCCGGTTAGGGGGATACGGCTACACCTTC. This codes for CASSPRLGGYGYTF.

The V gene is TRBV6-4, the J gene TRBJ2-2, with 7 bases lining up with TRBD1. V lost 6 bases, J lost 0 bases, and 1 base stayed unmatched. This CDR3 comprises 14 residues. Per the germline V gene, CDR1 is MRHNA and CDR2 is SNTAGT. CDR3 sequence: CASRQGTNTGELFF. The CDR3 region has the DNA TGTGCCAGCAGACAGGGGACGAACACCGGGGAGCTGTTTTTT.

The DNA of the CDR3 is TGTGCCAGCACGACCGGGGGGTCCAATCAGCCCCAGCATTTT. Its translation: CASTTGGSNQPQHF. The chain uses TRBV28 and TRBJ1-5, with D possibly being TRBD1 (5 bases). Trimming removed 7 bases at V and 3 bases at J, with 13 bases between. The V gene's germline CDR1 is MDHEN and CDR2 SYDVKM. This CDR3 is built from 14 residues.

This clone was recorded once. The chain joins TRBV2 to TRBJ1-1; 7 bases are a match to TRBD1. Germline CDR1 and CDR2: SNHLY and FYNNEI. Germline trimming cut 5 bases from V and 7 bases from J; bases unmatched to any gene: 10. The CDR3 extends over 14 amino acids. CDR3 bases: TGTGCCAGCAGTTTACCCGGACAGGAGAGTGAAGCTTTCTTT. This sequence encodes CASSLPGQESEAFF.

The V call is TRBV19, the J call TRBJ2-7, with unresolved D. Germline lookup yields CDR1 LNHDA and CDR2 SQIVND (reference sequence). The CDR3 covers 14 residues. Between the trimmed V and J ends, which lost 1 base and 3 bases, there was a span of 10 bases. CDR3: CASSIAPNYYEQYV. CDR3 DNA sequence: TGTGCCAGTAGTATAGCGCCTAATTACTACGAGCAGTACGTC.

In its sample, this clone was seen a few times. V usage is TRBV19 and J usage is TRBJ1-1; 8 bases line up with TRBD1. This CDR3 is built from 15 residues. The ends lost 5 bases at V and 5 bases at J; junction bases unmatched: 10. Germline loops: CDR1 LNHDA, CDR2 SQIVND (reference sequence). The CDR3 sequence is CASSLPDRVGTEAFF. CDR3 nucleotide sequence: TGTGCCAGTAGTCTACCGGACAGGGTCGGGACTGAAGCTTTCTTT.